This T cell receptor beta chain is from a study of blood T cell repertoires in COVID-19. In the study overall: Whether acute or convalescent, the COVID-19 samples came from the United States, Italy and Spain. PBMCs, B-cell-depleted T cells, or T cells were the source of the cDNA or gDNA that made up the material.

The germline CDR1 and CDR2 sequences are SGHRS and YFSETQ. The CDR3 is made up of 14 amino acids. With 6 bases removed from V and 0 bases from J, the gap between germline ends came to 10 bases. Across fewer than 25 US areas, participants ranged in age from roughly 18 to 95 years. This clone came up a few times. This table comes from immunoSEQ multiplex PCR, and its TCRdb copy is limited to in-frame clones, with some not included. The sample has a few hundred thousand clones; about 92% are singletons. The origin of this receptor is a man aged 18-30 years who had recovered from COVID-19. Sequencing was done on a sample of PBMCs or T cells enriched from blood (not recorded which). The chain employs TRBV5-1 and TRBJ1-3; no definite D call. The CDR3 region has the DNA TGCGCCAGCACCACCGGGGTCTCTGGAAACACCATATATTTT. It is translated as CASTTGVSGNTIYF.